Listed below are T cell receptor beta chains from one sample, sequenced in a study of T cells in Graves' hyperthyroidism and ophthalmopathy. Each CDR3 protein is one row after TCRdb ran MiXCR on the multiplex PCR reads. Here the sample spans around 290,000 distinct CDR3 sequences, about an eighth being singletons. Sequenced input: blood. These TCRs come from a young woman with Graves' hyperthyroidism that later progressed to Graves' ophthalmopathy. Both conserved end residues are part of each CDR3. Fields, in order: V gene, J gene, D gene, clone size, CDR3 DNA, CDR3 protein. D genes are given only for firm matches. Part of the rows lack a size; the others show once, few, many or a class for expanded clones.

TRBV4-3	TRBJ1-1	.	many	TGCGCCAGCAGCCATTCCGGGACATCGAACACTGAAGCTTTCTTT	CASSHSGTSNTEAFF
TRBV7-2	TRBJ2-1	TRBD2	many	TGTGCCAGCAGCTTAACGCCTAGCGGGGGGAATGAGCAGTTCTTC	CASSLTPSGGNEQFF
TRBV6-1	TRBJ2-7	.	.	TGTGCCAGCAGTGACTGGTTCGAGCAGTACTTC	CASSDWFEQYF
TRBV4-1	TRBJ2-7	TRBD2	many	TGCGCCAGCAGCCTCGGACTAGCGCTCTACGAGCAGTACTTC	CASSLGLALYEQYF
TRBV6-1	TRBJ1-5	.	many	TGTGCCAGCAGTGAAGCGCTGGCGTGGGAGTACAATAGCAATCAGCCCCAGCATTTT	CASSEALAWEYNSNQPQHF
TRBV20-1	TRBJ1-6	.	few	TGCAGTGCTAGGGGCGGGGGGTCACCCCTCCACTTT	CSARGGGSPLHF
TRBV2	TRBJ2-4	TRBD1	once	TGTGCCAGCAGTCCACCAGGGACAGGGAACATTCAGTACTTC	CASSPPGTGNIQYF
TRBV28	TRBJ1-1	TRBD1	many	TGTGCCAGCAGCCTCCCCGGGACAGGAAACACTGAAGCTTTCTTT	CASSLPGTGNTEAFF
TRBV20-1	TRBJ2-1	.	many	TGCAGTGCTCCGGCGGTGGCCCCGGGAATGGTTGTGTTTTACAATGAGCAGTTCTTC	CSAPAVAPGMVVFYNEQFF
TRBV20-1	TRBJ1-6	.	many	TGCAGTGCTAACCCGGGGATGAATTCACCCCTCCACTTT	CSANPGMNSPLHF
TRBV6-6	TRBJ2-1	.	.	TGTGCCAGCAGTTACTCGAGCGAGCTCATCAATGAGCAGTTCTTC	CASSYSSELINEQFF
TRBV4-1	TRBJ1-2	.	many	TGCGCCAGCAGCCAATCCCAGATGTCGAGAAATGGCTACACCTTC	CASSQSQMSRNGYTF
TRBV11-2	TRBJ2-5	TRBD1	many	TGTGCCAGCAGTGCGGGACAGGGCCGGCAAGAGACCCAGTACTTC	CASSAGQGRQETQYF
TRBV12-3/TRBV12-4	TRBJ2-1	.	many	TGTGCCAGCAGTCCAGACTACACCGAGCAGTTCTTC	CASSPDYTEQFF
TRBV30	TRBJ2-1	.	many	TGTGCCTGGAGGAGGGTTGATCCTTCCTACAATGAGCAGTTCTTC	CAWRRVDPSYNEQFF
TRBV9	TRBJ2-3	.	.	TGTGCCAGCAGCGTTCGGCCGGCTAGCACAGATACGCAGTATTTT	CASSVRPASTDTQYF
TRBV28	TRBJ2-1	TRBD1	many	TGTGCCAGCAGCGGGACAGTGAATCACAATGAGCAGTTCTTC	CASSGTVNHNEQFF
TRBV2	TRBJ2-6	TRBD2	.	TGTGCCAGCAGTGAAACTAGCGGGAGGGGGACTGGGGCCAACGTCCTGACTTTC	CASSETSGRGTGANVLTF
TRBV6-2/TRBV6-3	TRBJ2-3	.	.	TGTGCCAGCAGTTTCCATAGCGGTGGGTATACGCAGTATTTT	CASSFHSGGYTQYF
TRBV7-2	TRBJ1-1	.	many	TGTGCCAGCAGCTTAGGAGTCAGCATCAGAACAGGTGAAGCTTTCTTT	CASSLGVSIRTGEAFF
TRBV20-1	TRBJ1-5	.	many	TGCAGTGCTAGTGAGGGATATAGCAATCAGCCCCAGCATTTT	CSASEGYSNQPQHF
TRBV6-2/TRBV6-3	TRBJ2-5	.	many	TGTGCCAGCAGTTATTACTCCTCCCTGGCAGAGACCCAGTACTTC	CASSYYSSLAETQYF
TRBV30	TRBJ2-7	.	few	TGTGCCTGGAATGTGGGAGCCGGGGAGCAGTACTTC	CAWNVGAGEQYF
TRBV15	TRBJ2-2	.	.	TGTGCCACCAGCAGTCCCCAGTCCCACGGTACGAACACCGGGGAGCTGTTTTTT	CATSSPQSHGTNTGELFF
TRBV11-2	TRBJ2-2	.	many	TGTGCCAGCAGCTTAAGTAATTGGCGACAGGTTAAAACCGGGGAGCTGTTTTTT	CASSLSNWRQVKTGELFF
TRBV4-1	TRBJ1-1	.	many	TGCGCCAGCAGCCAAGAATCCATGGCTGAAGCTTTCTTT	CASSQESMAEAFF
TRBV18	TRBJ2-7	.	.	TGTGCCAGCTCACCACAGGTCAGCTCCTACGAGCAGTACTTC	CASSPQVSSYEQYF
TRBV15	TRBJ2-2	TRBD2	many	TGTGCCACCAGCAGTCTACTAGCGGGAGGGCCGACCGGGGAGCTGTTTTTT	CATSSLLAGGPTGELFF